This TCR beta chain was identified during a study of blood T cell repertoires in COVID-19. For the study at large: The study drew acute and convalescent COVID-19 samples from the United States, Italy and Spain. The cDNA or gDNA used as material had been derived from T cells, B-cell-depleted T cells, or PBMCs.

Generated by immunoSEQ multiplex PCR, the TCRdb table keeps only in-frame clones and is missing some. The sample shows about 220,000 clones, 84% of them seen only once. The CDR3 consists of 15 residues. V lost 3 bases and J lost 3; bases outside the gene matches: 7. Looked up from germline, CDR1 is SGHKS and CDR2 is YYEKEE (reference sequence). This TCR was recovered from a man aged 25-40 years with active or convalescent COVID-19. The chain carries TRBV5-5 and TRBJ2-5, with 8 bases identical to TRBD1. The sequenced sample was peripheral blood. This chain's CDR3 is CASSYRQGIEETQYF. The CDR3 nucleotides read TGTGCCAGCAGCTATAGACAGGGGATAGAAGAGACCCAGTACTTC.